The next 30 T cell receptor beta chains were all read from a single sample in a study of shared clonotypes between healthy human individuals (dated by TCRdb to 2020 to 2021). Libraries were constructed by the immunoSEQ multiplex PCR assay. Drawn from immuneACCESS, this table holds only the in-frame rearrangements with V and J called that TCRdb kept. Clones are partly lost; checked studies trace under half to an unresolved V gene and leave the rest unexplained. Here the sample has some 2.3 million clones; roughly 93% occur a single time. 0.35% to 0.45% of the sample is in the top ten clones. The specimen was naive CD4+ T cells from PBMCs. The meaning of the sample's cell subset or site label: CD45RA+ positively selected. These receptors all stem from a man aged 18 to 30 in good health. Some clones in this sample may be carry-over from other donors' samples.

V usage is TRBV15 and J usage is TRBJ1-4; D gene uncertain. The CDR3 is 17 amino acids. The V and J ends lost 2 bases and 2 bases respectively, with 15 bases between them. CDR1 and CDR2 from the germline V gene are LNHNV and YYDKDF (reference sequence). The CDR3 nucleotides are TGTGCCACCAGCAGATCCCCAGCGAGGAGGACTAATGAAAAACTGTTTTTT. This gives the protein CATSRSPARRTNEKLFF.

The chain is built from TRBV11-3 and TRBJ2-3; TRBD2 matches 7 bases. CDR1 is SGHNT, CDR2 YENEEA, per germline. J was trimmed by 4 bases and V by 5 bases; bases with no gene match: 12. The CDR3 consists of 16 residues. CDR3: CASSAMFGEGSDTQYF. In DNA form, the CDR3 reads TGTGCCAGCAGCGCAATGTTTGGGGAGGGGTCAGATACGCAGTATTTT.

The chain employs TRBV30 and TRBJ1-2; 8 nucleotides align to TRBD1. The CDR3 length is 14 residues. Looked up from germline, CDR1 is GTSNPN and CDR2 is SVGIG (reference sequence). With V trimmed by 2 bases and J by 7 bases, 9 bases remained unmatched. The CDR3 sequence is CAWSLRGRGGGYTF. CDR3 DNA: TGTGCCTGGAGTCTCAGGGGGCGCGGCGGTGGCTACACCTTC.

The CDR3 coding sequence is TGTGCCAGCAGCTTAGGGGCAGTCAACGGGCCACCCACGGGAGAGACCCAGTACTTC. Amino acid sequence: CASSLGAVNGPPTGETQYF. The chain joins TRBV7-9 to TRBJ2-5; D is undetermined. From germline, CDR1 is SEHNR and CDR2 FQNEAQ (reference sequence). The CDR3 consists of 19 residues. V was cut by 1 base and J by 4 bases, with 25 bases left in between.

J is TRBJ2-2 and V is TRBV4-3; D uncertain. The V end lost 0 bases, the J end lost 1 base, and 12 bases lay between the germline ends. The CDR3 has 17 residues. Germline V gene data show CDR1 as LGHNA and CDR2 as YSLEER. In DNA form, the CDR3 reads TGCGCCAGCAGCCAAGATTTTCACAGTCTGAACACCGGGGAGCTGTTTTTT. Translating it yields CASSQDFHSLNTGELFF.

V and J are TRBV2 and TRBJ1-5; D remains ambiguous. This CDR3 has 16 amino acids. Looked up from germline, CDR1 is SNHLY and CDR2 is FYNNEI. V was pared by 3 bases and J by 1 base, with 13 bases between. CDR3 residues: CASSDGVRGSNQPQHF. As DNA, the CDR3 is TGTGCCAGCAGTGACGGTGTGAGAGGGAGCAATCAGCCCCAGCATTTT.

The rearrangement joins TRBV19 to TRBJ2-6, with unresolved D. CDR3 length: 16 residues. Germline-derived CDR1 and CDR2 are LNHDA and SQIVND (reference sequence). The V and J ends lost 5 bases and 0 bases respectively, with 11 bases between them. The DNA of the CDR3 is TGTGCCAGTAGTCCCCAGACCTCCTCTGGGGCCAACGTCCTGACTTTC. It specifies CASSPQTSSGANVLTF.

This chain joins TRBV6-6 and TRBJ1-5; no firm D call. V was shortened by 0 bases and J by 6 bases, with 12 bases between the two germline ends. CDR3 size: 15 residues. Germline CDR1 MNHNY, CDR2 SVGAGI (reference sequence). CDR3 DNA sequence: TGTGCCAGCAGTTACTCCAGCAGGCCGGGTCAGCCCCAGCATTTT. This gives the protein CASSYSSRPGQPQHF.

This clone occurred once. The chain recombines TRBV2 with TRBJ2-4; TRBD1 might be the D (6 bases). Trimming took off 3 bases at V and 0 bases at J, with 6 bases between the two ends. The germline CDR1 and CDR2 sequences are SNHLY and FYNNEI. The CDR3 is made up of 14 amino acids. The CDR3 sequence is CASSDRGAKNIQYF. The CDR3 DNA reads TGTGCCAGCAGTGACAGGGGAGCCAAAAACATTCAGTACTTC. The full variable domain, completed using reference TRBV2 and TRBJ2-4, is EPEVTQTPSHQVTQMGQEVILRCVPISNHLYFYWYRQILGQKVEFLVSFYNNEISEKSEIFDDQFSVERPDGSNFTLKIRSTKLEDSAMYFCASSDRGAKNIQYFGAGTRLSVL.

Comments on this clone: An end of the junction does not agree with germline; a read error may underlie this. The gene calls are TRBV7-8 and TRBJ2-3; 10 bases are a match to TRBD2. The CDR3 totals 13 residues. CDR1 and CDR2 from the germline V gene are SGHVS and FQNEAQ. The CDR3 spells CASSLGSVAGGPF. The DNA for the CDR3 is TGTGCCAGCAGCTTAGGGTCTGTAGCGGGAGGCCCTTTT.

The chain uses TRBV5-1 and TRBJ2-3, with 10 positions matching TRBD2. Germline V gene lookup returns CDR1 SGHRS and CDR2 YFSETQ. CDR3 length: 16 amino acids. J gave up 5 bases and V 5 bases, and 11 bases lay outside the gene matches. In DNA, the CDR3 is TGCGCCAGCAGAGATGGTCGAGCGGGAGGGCTAGATACGCAGTATTTT. It codes for CASRDGRAGGLDTQYF.

This chain uses TRBV5-1 with TRBJ1-1; 8 positions match TRBD1. Germline-derived CDR1 and CDR2 are SGHRS and YFSETQ. J gave up 2 bases and V 0 bases, and 6 bases lay outside the gene matches. The CDR3 consists of 16 residues. CDR3 amino acids: CASSLVGRGPNTEAFF. The CDR3 DNA reads as TGCGCCAGCAGCTTGGTTGGCAGGGGGCCCAACACTGAAGCTTTCTTT.

This sequence joins TRBV25-1 and TRBJ2-2; 7 bases map to TRBD1. Trimming removed 3 bases from V and 4 bases from J; junction bases left unmatched: 5. Germline V lookup: CDR1 MGHDK, CDR2 SYGVNS. The CDR3 has 15 residues. This CDR3 reads CASSDGTAPTGELFF. CDR3 DNA: TGTGCCAGCAGTGATGGGACAGCTCCCACCGGGGAGCTGTTTTTT.

The chain employs TRBV28 and TRBJ2-7; TRBD2 agrees at 10 bases. Germline lookup yields CDR1 MDHEN and CDR2 SYDVKM. V was clipped by 8 bases and J by 2 bases; unmatched bases: 3. The CDR3 spans 13 residues. The CDR3 DNA reads TGTGCCAGCGGGACTAGCGTGGCCTACGAGCAGTACTTC. Translating gives CASGTSVAYEQYF.

The chain links TRBV6-1 to TRBJ2-6, with unresolved D. Germline V gene data show CDR1 as MNHNS and CDR2 as SASEGT. V lost 6 bases and J 1 base, leaving 7 bases between the germline ends. CDR3 length equals 14 residues. The chain's CDR3 is CASRSDSGANVLTF. In DNA, the CDR3 is TGTGCCAGCAGGTCCGATTCTGGGGCCAACGTCCTGACTTTC.

The V call is TRBV5-5, the J call TRBJ1-2; unclear D gene. Per germline, CDR1 SGHKS and CDR2 YYEKEE (reference sequence). This CDR3 spans 13 amino acids. Trimming removed 4 bases at V and 4 bases at J, with 11 bases between. The CDR3 sequence: CASSPLFAYGYTF. CDR3 in DNA: TGTGCCAGCAGCCCTCTCTTCGCCTATGGCTACACCTTC.

On this clone itself: This sample includes further DNA sequences coding for the same CDR3. The V gene is TRBV7-9, the J gene TRBJ2-3; D gene ambiguous. CDR3 length: 11 residues. The germline V gene has CDR1 SEHNR and CDR2 FQNEAQ (reference sequence). Trimming stripped 3 bases from V and 6 bases from J, with 4 bases between. CDR3 sequence reads: CASSFTDTQYF. In DNA, the CDR3 is TGTGCCAGCAGCTTCACCGATACGCAGTATTTT. Based on the CDR3 plus reference TRBV7-9 and TRBJ2-3, the full variable domain is DTGVSQNPRHKITKRGQNVTFRCDPISEHNRLYWYRQTLGQGPEFLTYFQNEAQLEKSRLLSDRFSAERPKGSFSTLEIQRTEQGDSAMYLCASSFTDTQYFGPGTRLTVL.

The chain combines TRBV28 with TRBJ1-3; no clear D gene. Trimming took 4 bases from V and 0 from J, leaving 7 bases between them. This CDR3 region has 14 residues. Germline V CDR1 and CDR2: MDHEN, SYDVKM. CDR3 nucleotide sequence: TGTGCCAGCAGTTCCTCTGCCTCTGGAAACACCATATATTTT. Its protein is CASSSSASGNTIYF.

This clone came up once. The sample contains more than one DNA sequence encoding this CDR3. V is TRBV5-1 and J is TRBJ2-7; possibly TRBD1 or TRBD2 for D (5 bases each). Germline assignment: CDR1 SGHRS and CDR2 YFSETQ. The V end was cut by 0 bases, the J end by 2 bases, with 9 bases between. This CDR3 region has 14 residues. The CDR3 coding sequence is TGCGCCAGCAGCTTGGGTGGGACGGCCTACGAGCAGTACTTC. Translated, it gives CASSLGGTAYEQYF. The whole variable domain, filled in from reference TRBV5-1 and TRBJ2-7, reads KAGVTQTPRYLIKTRGQQVTLSCSPISGHRSVSWYQQTPGQGLQFLFEYFSETQRNKGNFPGRFSGRQFSNSRSEMNVSTLELGDSALYLCASSLGGTAYEQYFGPGTRLTVT.

The gene calls are TRBV5-5 and TRBJ2-3; 7 bases line up with TRBD2. CDR3 size: 13 residues. In germline, CDR1 is SGHKS, CDR2 YYEKEE (reference sequence). Germline trimming cut 7 bases from V and 2 bases from J; bases unmatched to any gene: 4. CDR3 DNA sequence: TGTGCCAGCGGGGGGACTAACACAGATACGCAGTATTTT. This codes for CASGGTNTDTQYF. Looking up the rest from reference TRBV5-5 and TRBJ2-3 gives the full variable domain: DAGVTQSPTHLIKTRGQQVTLRCSPISGHKSVSWYQQVLGQGPQFIFQYYEKEERGRGNFPDRFSARQFPNYSSELNVNALLLGDSALYLCASGGTNTDTQYFGPGTRLTVL.

V and J are TRBV19 and TRBJ2-5; D is uncertain. Germline CDR1 and CDR2: LNHDA and SQIVND (reference sequence). The CDR3 is 13 amino acids. V was clipped by 0 bases and J by 4 bases, with 6 bases between them. CDR3 sequence: CASSIEVGETQYF. CDR3 nucleotide sequence: TGTGCCAGTAGTATAGAAGTCGGAGAGACCCAGTACTTC.

This clone was picked up one time. Different DNA sequences within this sample yield the same CDR3. The chain joins TRBV5-1 to TRBJ2-3; D may be TRBD1 or TRBD2 (6 bases each). Germline lookup yields CDR1 SGHRS and CDR2 YFSETQ. Between the trimmed V and J ends, which lost 0 bases and 2 bases, there was a span of 13 bases. The CDR3 covers 16 residues. CDR3 residues: CASSLVGGSPTDTQYF. The CDR3 nucleotides are TGCGCCAGCAGCTTGGTGGGGGGCTCCCCCACAGATACGCAGTATTTT.

CDR3 region: CASSPEASGRYEQYF. The CDR3 bases are TGTGCCAGCAGTCCAGAGGCTAGCGGGAGGTACGAGCAGTACTTC. The chain is built from TRBV28 and TRBJ2-7; 11 nucleotides agree with TRBD2. The CDR3 consists of 15 residues. Germline V CDR1 and CDR2: MDHEN, SYDVKM. V gave up 5 bases and J gave up 4 bases; unmatched junction bases: 7.

This clone occurred a few times. This sequence joins TRBV29-1 and TRBJ1-2; D perhaps matches TRBD1 (5 bases). Germline-derived CDR1 and CDR2 are SQVTM and ANQGSEA. V was trimmed by 8 bases and J by 8 bases, leaving 21 bases between them. The CDR3 runs 13 residues. CDR3 bases: TGCAGCTCCCGGGACCCCGCAACTCGGGGCTACACCTTC. This encodes CSSRDPATRGYTF. Based on the CDR3 plus reference TRBV29-1 and TRBJ1-2, the full variable domain is SAVISQKPSRDICQRGTSLTIQCQVDSQVTMMFWYRQQPGQSLTLIATANQGSEATYESGFVIDKFPISRPNLTFSTLTVSNMSPEDSSIYLCSSRDPATRGYTFGSGTRLTVV.

The chain employs TRBV19 and TRBJ1-2; tentatively, D is TRBD1 (5 bases). The ends were cut back, 5 bases at V and 5 bases at J, with 9 bases in the middle. Germline assignment: CDR1 LNHDA and CDR2 SQIVND (reference sequence). CDR3 length: 12 residues. The CDR3: CASSDRGYGYTF. The CDR3 DNA follows: TGTGCCAGTAGTGATCGGGGGTATGGCTACACCTTC.

CDR3 region: CASSPRFTTYEQYF. The CDR3 DNA is TGTGCCAGCAGCCCCCGATTCACTACCTACGAGCAGTACTTC. The rearrangement links TRBV7-8 to TRBJ2-7, with unresolved D. This CDR3 is built from 14 residues. In germline, CDR1 is SGHVS, CDR2 FQNEAQ. The V and J ends lost 5 bases and 2 bases respectively, with 13 bases between them.

J is TRBJ2-1 and V is TRBV18; TRBD2 might be the D (6 bases). Germline V gene sequence: CDR1 KGHSH, CDR2 LQKENI. The CDR3 has 14 amino acids. Deletions cut 2 bases from V and 7 bases from J, with 12 bases between. CDR3 residues: CASSPGPGRNEQFF. The CDR3 bases are TGTGCCAGCTCACCAGGACCTGGGAGGAATGAGCAGTTCTTC.

This clone was seen more than once but under ten times. At one end the junction does not follow the germline gene, possibly because of a read error. The gene calls are TRBV7-9 and TRBJ1-4; D unclear. The germline CDR1 and CDR2 sequences are SEHNR and FQNEAQ (reference sequence). There are 12 residues in the CDR3. The DNA for the CDR3 is TGTGCCAGCAGCGGAGAGGTCTTAGGCGCCGTATTT. This translates into CASSGEVLGAVF.

The rearrangement links TRBV7-2 to TRBJ2-1; perhaps TRBD2 as D (6 bases). The CDR3 totals 12 residues. V lost 8 bases and J lost 9, with 14 bases in between. CDR1 SGHTA and CDR2 FQGNSA come from the germline V gene. CDR3 bases: TGTGCCAGCGGGGACTTCCACCGTGAGCAGTTCTTC. It is translated as CASGDFHREQFF.

The chain links TRBV30 to TRBJ2-2, with TRBD2 matching over 7 bases. V trimming: 3 bases; J trimming: 1 base; junction bases outside the gene matches: 11. The germline gives CDR1 GTSNPN, CDR2 SVGIG (reference sequence). The CDR3 is 17 amino acids. The CDR3 DNA is TGTGCCTGGAGCCAAAGAAGGCTAGCGGTGAACACCGGGGAGCTGTTTTTT. Translated, it gives CAWSQRRLAVNTGELFF.